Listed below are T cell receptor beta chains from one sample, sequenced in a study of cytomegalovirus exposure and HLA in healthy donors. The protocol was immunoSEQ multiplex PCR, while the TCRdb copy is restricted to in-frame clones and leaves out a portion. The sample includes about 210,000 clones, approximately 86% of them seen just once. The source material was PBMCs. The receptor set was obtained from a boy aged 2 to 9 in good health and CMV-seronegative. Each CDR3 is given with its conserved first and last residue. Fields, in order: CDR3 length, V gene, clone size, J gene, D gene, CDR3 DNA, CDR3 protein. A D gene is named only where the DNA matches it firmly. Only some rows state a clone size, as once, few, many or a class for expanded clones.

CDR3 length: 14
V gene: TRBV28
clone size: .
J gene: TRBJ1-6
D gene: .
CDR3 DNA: TGTGCCAGCAGTCTACCTGGTTTCTCTTCACCCCTCCACTTT
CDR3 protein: CASSLPGFSSPLHF

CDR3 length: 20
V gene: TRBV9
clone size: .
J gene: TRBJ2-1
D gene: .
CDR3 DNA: TGTGCCAGCAGCGCACCGGGACACCAAAACCCCCCCAGCTCCTACAATGAGCAGTTCTTC
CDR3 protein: CASSAPGHQNPPSSYNEQFF

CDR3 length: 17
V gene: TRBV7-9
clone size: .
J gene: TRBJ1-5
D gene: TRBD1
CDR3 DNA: TGTGCCAGCAGCCGGGGGGGGGTACAGGGGCGAAATCAGCCCCAGCATTTT
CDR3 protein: CASSRGGVQGRNQPQHF

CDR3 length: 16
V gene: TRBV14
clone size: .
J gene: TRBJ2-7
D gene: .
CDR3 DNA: TGTGCCAGCAGCCAAAGGGGGGCGGGGGCCCTCTACGAGCAGTACTTC
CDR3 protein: CASSQRGAGALYEQYF

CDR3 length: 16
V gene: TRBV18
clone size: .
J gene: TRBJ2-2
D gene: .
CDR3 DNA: TGTGCCAGCTCACCAGGTCAGGGGACCTACACCGGGGAGCTGTTTTTT
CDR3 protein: CASSPGQGTYTGELFF

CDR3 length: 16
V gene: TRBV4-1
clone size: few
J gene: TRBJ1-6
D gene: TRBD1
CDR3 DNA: TGCGCCAGCAGCCAAGATTGGGACAGCTATAATTCACCCCTCCACTTT
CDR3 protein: CASSQDWDSYNSPLHF

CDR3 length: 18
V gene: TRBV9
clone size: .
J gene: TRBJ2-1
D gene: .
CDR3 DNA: TGTGCCAGCAGCGTAGCCGTAGGAGGGGGACAGACCTACAATGAGCAGTTCTTC
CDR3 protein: CASSVAVGGGQTYNEQFF

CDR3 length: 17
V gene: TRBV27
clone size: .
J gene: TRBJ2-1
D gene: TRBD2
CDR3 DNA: TGTGCCAGCAGGCCACCTTGGGGAAGCGGGAGAGGTGATGAGCAGTTCTTC
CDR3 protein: CASRPPWGSGRGDEQFF

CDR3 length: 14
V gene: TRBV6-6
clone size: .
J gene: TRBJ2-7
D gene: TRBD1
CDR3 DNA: TGTGCCAGCACCGGGACAGGGAGTTCCTACGAGCAGTACTTC
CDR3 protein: CASTGTGSSYEQYF

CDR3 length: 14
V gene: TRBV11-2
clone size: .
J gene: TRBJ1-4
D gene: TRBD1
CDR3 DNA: TGTGCCAGCAGCTTCGGACAGGGAAGTGAAAAACTGTTTTTT
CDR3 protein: CASSFGQGSEKLFF

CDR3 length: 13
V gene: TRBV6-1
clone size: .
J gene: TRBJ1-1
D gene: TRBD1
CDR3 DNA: TGTGCCAGCAGGACAGGGTCTGGCACTGAAGCTTTCTTT
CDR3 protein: CASRTGSGTEAFF

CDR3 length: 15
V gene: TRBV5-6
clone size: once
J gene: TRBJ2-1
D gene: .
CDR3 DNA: TGTGCCAGCAGTTCCACAGGGGGGGCCTACAATGAGCAGTTCTTC
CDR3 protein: CASSSTGGAYNEQFF

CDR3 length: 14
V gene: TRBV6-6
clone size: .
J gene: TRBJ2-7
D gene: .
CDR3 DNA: TGTGCCAGCAGCCCTACCTATAGCTCCTACGAGCAGTACTTC
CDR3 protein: CASSPTYSSYEQYF

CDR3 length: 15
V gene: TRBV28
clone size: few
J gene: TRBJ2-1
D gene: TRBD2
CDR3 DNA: TGTGCCAGCAGGTTAGCGGGAGGGCCTTACAATGAGCAGTTCTTC
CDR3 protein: CASRLAGGPYNEQFF

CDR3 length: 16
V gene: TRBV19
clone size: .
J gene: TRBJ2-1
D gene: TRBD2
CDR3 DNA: TGTGCCAGTAGCTGGACTAGCGGGATTCCTTACAATGAGCAGTTCTTC
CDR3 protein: CASSWTSGIPYNEQFF

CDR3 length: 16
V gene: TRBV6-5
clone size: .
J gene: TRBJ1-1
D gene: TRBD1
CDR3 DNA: TGTGCCAGCAGTTACATCTTAACAGGGGCAAGCACTGAAGCTTTCTTT
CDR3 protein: CASSYILTGASTEAFF

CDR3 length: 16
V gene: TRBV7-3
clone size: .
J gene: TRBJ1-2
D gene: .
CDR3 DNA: TGTGCCAGCAGCTCCCTAGTGGGTCCGGGAAACTATGGCTACACCTTC
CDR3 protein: CASSSLVGPGNYGYTF

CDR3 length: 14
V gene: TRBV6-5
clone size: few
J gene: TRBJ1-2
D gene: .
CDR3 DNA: TGTGCCAGCAGTCGTCCAGGGCCTTCCTATGGCTACACCTTC
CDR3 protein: CASSRPGPSYGYTF

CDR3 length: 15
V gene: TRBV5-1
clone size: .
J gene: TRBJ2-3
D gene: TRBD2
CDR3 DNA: TGCGCCAGCAGCCCAAGCGGGACCGCGGGGGATACGCAGTATTTT
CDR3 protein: CASSPSGTAGDTQYF

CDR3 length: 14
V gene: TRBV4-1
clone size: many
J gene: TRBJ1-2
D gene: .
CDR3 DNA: TGCGCCAGCAGCCAAGTCTGGGGGGACTATGGCTACACCTTC
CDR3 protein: CASSQVWGDYGYTF

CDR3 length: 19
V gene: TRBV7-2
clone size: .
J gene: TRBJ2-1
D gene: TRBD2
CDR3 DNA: TGTGCCAGCAGCTCAAGGGGAGGGACTAGCGGGCAGGTGTCGAGTGAGCAGTTCTTC
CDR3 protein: CASSSRGGTSGQVSSEQFF

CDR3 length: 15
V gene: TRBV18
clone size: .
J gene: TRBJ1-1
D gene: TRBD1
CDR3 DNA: TGTGCCAGCTCATCCACGGGACAGGAGAACACTGAAGCTTTCTTT
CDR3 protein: CASSSTGQENTEAFF

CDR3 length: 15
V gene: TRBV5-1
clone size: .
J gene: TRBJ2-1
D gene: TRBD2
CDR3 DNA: TGCGCCAGCAGCTTCGGACTAGCGGGGTTAGATGAGCAGTTCTTC
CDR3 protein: CASSFGLAGLDEQFF

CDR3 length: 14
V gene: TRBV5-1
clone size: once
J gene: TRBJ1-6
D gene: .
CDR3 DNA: TGCGCCAGCAAGCAGGGATTGGAAAATTCACCCCTCCACTTT
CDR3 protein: CASKQGLENSPLHF

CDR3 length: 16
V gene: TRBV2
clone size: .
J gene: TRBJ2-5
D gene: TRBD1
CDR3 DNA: TGTGCCAGCAGTGAAGCAGGGACAGGGAGGGAGGAGACCCAGTACTTC
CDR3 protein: CASSEAGTGREETQYF

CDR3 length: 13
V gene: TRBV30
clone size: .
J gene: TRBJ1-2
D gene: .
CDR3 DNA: TGTGCCTGGAGTACCCTGGCAGACTATGGCTACACCTTC
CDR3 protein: CAWSTLADYGYTF

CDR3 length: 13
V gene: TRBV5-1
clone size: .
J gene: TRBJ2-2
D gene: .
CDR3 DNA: TGCGCCAGCAGCTCCCTACGCACCGGGGAGCTGTTTTTT
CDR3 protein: CASSSLRTGELFF

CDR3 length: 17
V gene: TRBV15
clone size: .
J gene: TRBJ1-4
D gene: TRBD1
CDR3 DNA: TGTGCCACCAGCGGAGACTTCAGGGGGCTACCTCGGGAAAAACTGTTTTTT
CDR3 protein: CATSGDFRGLPREKLFF

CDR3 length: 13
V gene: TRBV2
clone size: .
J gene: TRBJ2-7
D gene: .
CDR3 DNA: TGTGCCAGCAGTGATCCTCCGTACTACGAGCAGTACTTC
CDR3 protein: CASSDPPYYEQYF

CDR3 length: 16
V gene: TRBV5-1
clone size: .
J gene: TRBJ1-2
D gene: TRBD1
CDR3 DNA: TGCGCCAGCAGCTGGCGACGGGACAGGGCTGGAAGAGGCTACACCTTC
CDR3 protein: CASSWRRDRAGRGYTF

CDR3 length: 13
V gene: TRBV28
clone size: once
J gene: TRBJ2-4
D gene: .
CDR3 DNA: TGTGCCGGCCAAGGAGTTGGCAAAAACATTCAGTACTTC
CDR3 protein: CAGQGVGKNIQYF

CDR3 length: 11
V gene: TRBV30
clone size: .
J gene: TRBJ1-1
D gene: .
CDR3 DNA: TGTGCCTGGAATATGAACACTGAAGCTTTCTTT
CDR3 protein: CAWNMNTEAFF

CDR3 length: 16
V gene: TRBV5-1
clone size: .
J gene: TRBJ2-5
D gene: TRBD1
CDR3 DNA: TGCGCCAGCAGCCCGGACGGGACAGGGGGACAAGAGACCCAGTACTTC
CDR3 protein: CASSPDGTGGQETQYF

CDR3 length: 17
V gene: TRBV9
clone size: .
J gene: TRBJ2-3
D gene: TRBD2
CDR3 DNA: TGTGCCAGCAGCTCCGGGACTAGCGGGAGAAACACAGATACGCAGTATTTT
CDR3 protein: CASSSGTSGRNTDTQYF

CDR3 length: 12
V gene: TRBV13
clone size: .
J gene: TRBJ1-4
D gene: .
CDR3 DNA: TGTGCCAGCAGCTACTCGGGCGGGAAACTGTTTTTT
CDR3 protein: CASSYSGGKLFF

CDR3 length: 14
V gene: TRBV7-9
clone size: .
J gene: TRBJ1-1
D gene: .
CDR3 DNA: TGTGCCAGCAGCCGCCCGGGGGGAATCTCTGAAGCTTTCTTT
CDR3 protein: CASSRPGGISEAFF

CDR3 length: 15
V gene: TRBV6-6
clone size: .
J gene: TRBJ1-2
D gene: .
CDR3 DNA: TGTGCCAGCAGTTACAGCCCAGGGGTGGGCTATGGCTACACCTTC
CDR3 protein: CASSYSPGVGYGYTF

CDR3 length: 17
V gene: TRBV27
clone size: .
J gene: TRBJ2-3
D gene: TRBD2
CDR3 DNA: TGTGCCAGCAGTTCTCTAGCGGGAGGCCCAATTACAGATACGCAGTATTTT
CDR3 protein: CASSSLAGGPITDTQYF

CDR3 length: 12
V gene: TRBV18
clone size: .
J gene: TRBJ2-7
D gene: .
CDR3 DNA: TGTGCCAGCTCACAAACTGCGGAGGACTCGTACTTC
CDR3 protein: CASSQTAEDSYF

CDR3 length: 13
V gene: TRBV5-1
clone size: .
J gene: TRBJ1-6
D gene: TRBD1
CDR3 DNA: TGCGCCAGCAGCTCGACAGGGGGCTCACCCCTCCACTTT
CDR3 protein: CASSSTGGSPLHF

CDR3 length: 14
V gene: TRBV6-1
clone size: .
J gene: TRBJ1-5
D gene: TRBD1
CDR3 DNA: TGTGCCAGCACTGAGACAGGGCTTAATCAGCCCCAGCATTTT
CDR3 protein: CASTETGLNQPQHF

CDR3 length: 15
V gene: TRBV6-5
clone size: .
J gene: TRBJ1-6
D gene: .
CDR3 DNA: TGTGCCAGCAGGCCACGGGGGGGTAGGAATTCACCCCTCCACTTT
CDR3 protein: CASRPRGGRNSPLHF

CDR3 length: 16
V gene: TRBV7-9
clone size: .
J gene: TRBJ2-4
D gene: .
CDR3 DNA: TGTGCCAGCAGCTTAGGTCTGGGCCTAGCCAAAAACATTCAGTACTTC
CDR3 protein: CASSLGLGLAKNIQYF

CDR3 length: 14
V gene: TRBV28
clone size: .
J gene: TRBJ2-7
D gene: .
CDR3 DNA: TGTGCCAGTAAGCCCCGGGACATCGACCACGAGCAGTACTTC
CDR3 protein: CASKPRDIDHEQYF

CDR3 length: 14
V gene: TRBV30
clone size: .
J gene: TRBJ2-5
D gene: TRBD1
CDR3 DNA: TGTGCCTGGAGTGGGACAGGGAGGCAAGAGACCCAGTACTTC
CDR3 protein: CAWSGTGRQETQYF

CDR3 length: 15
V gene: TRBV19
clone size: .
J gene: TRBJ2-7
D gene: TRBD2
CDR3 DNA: TGTGCCAGTAGAACTAGCGGGATCGGCTCCTACGAGCAGTACTTC
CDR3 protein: CASRTSGIGSYEQYF

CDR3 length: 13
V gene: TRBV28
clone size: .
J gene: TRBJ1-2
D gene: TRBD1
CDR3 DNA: TGTGCCAGTGGGACAGGGGATCCCTATGGCTACACCTTC
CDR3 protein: CASGTGDPYGYTF

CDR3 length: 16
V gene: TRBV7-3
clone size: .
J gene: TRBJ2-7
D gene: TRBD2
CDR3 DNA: TGTGCCAGCAGCCTTGGGGCTAGCGGGAGTCAGTACGAGCAGTACTTC
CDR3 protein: CASSLGASGSQYEQYF

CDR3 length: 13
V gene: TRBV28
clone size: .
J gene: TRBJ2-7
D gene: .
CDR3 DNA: TGTGCCAGCAGCTATACAGGGTACTACGAGCAGTACTTC
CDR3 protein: CASSYTGYYEQYF